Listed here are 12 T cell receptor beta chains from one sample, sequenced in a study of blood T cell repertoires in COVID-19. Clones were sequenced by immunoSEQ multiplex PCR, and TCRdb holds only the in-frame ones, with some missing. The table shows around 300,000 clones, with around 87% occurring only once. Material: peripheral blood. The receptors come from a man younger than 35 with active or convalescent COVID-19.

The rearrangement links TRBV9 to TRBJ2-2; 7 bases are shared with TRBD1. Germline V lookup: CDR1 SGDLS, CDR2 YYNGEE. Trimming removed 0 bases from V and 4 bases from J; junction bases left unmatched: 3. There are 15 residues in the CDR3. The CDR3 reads CASSVDRGPTGELFF. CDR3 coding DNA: TGTGCCAGCAGCGTAGACAGGGGTCCCACCGGGGAGCTGTTTTTT.

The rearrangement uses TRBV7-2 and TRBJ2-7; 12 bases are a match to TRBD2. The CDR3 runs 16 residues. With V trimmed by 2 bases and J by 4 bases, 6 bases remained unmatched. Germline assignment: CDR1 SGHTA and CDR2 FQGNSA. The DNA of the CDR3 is TGTGCCAGCAGCTTACTAGCGGGGGGGCCGGGGTACGAGCAGTACTTC. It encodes CASSLLAGGPGYEQYF.

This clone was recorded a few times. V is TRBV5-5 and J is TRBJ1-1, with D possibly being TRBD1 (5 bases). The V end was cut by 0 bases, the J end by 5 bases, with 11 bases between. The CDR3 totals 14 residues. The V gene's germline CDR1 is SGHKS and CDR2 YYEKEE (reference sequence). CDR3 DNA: TGTGCCAGCAGCTTGGAAGGGGTTCGAACTGAAGCTTTCTTT. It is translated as CASSLEGVRTEAFF.

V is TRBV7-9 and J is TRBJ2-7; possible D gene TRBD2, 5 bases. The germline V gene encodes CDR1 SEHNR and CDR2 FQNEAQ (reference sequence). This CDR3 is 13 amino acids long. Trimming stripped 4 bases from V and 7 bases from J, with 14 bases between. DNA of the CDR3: TGTGCCAGCAGCTCGGGGTACGTCGTGGAGCAGTACTTC. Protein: CASSSGYVVEQYF.

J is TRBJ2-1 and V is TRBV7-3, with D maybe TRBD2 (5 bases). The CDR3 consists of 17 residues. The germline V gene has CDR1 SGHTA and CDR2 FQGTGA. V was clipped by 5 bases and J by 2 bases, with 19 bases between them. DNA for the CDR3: TGTGCCAGCAGCCAAATTGGGCTAGCTTCGACCTACAATGAGCAGTTCTTC. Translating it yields CASSQIGLASTYNEQFF.

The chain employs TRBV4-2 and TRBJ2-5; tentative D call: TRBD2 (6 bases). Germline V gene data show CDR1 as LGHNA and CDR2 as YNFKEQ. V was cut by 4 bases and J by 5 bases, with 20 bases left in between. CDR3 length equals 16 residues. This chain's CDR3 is CASSPPRGWGGETQYF. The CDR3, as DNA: TGTGCCAGCAGCCCCCCCCGGGGGTGGGGAGGCGAGACCCAGTACTTC.

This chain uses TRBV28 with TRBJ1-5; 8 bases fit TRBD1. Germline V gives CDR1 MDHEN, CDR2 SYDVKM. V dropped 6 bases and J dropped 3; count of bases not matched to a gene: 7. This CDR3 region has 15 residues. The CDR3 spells CASRRTTGDNQPQHF. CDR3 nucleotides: TGTGCCAGCAGAAGAACGACAGGGGACAATCAGCCCCAGCATTTT.

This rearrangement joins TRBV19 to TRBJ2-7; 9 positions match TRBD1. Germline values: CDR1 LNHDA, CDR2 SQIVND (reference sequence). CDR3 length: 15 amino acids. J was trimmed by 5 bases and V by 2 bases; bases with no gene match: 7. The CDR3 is CASSIFTGQGNEQYF. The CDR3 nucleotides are TGTGCCAGTAGTATATTTACCGGACAGGGGAACGAGCAGTACTTC.

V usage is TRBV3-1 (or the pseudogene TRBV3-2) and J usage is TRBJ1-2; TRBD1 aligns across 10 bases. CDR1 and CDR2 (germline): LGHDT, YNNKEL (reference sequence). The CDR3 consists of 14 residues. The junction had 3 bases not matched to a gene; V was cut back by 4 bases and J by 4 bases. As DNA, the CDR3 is TGTGCCAGCAGCCGGACAGGGGGGTTCTATGGCTACACCTTC. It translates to CASSRTGGFYGYTF.

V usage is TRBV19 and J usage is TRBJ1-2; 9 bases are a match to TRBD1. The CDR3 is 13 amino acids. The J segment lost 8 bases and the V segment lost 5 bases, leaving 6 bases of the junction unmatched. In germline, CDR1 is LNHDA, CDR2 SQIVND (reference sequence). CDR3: CASSPGQGRGYTF. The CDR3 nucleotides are TGTGCCAGTAGTCCGGGACAGGGTCGGGGCTACACCTTC.

This chain's CDR3 is CASSFRLAPPETQYF. In DNA form, the CDR3 reads TGTGCCAGCAGCTTCCGACTAGCTCCCCCGGAGACCCAGTACTTC. The chain combines TRBV7-7 with TRBJ2-5; TRBD2 agrees at 7 bases. Germline CDR1 reads SSHAT; CDR2 reads FNYEAQ (reference sequence). The V segment lost 3 bases and the J segment 5 bases; nucleotides outside the gene matches: 9. The CDR3 runs 15 residues.

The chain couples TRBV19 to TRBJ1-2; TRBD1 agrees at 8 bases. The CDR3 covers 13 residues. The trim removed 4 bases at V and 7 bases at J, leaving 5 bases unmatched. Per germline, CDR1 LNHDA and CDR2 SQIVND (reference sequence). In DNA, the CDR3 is TGTGCCAGTAGTAGTGGGACAGGATTTGGCTACACCTTC. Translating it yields CASSSGTGFGYTF.